This entry lists 17 T cell receptor beta chains sequenced from one sample in a study of blood T cell repertoires in COVID-19. Clones were read by immunoSEQ multiplex PCR, and TCRdb kept only the in-frame ones, dropping some. The sample holds 25,000 to 35,000 clones; 85% to 90% are singletons and the top ten take about 51%. Material: peripheral blood. The receptors here all came from a human donor with acute or convalescent COVID-19. The donor label of this sample is uncertain.

The chain employs TRBV5-1 and TRBJ2-5; tentative D call: TRBD2 (6 bases). Looked up from germline, CDR1 is SGHRS and CDR2 is YFSETQ. The germline V and J ends were trimmed by 4 bases and 2 bases, with 15 bases remaining between them. The CDR3 has 15 amino acids. As DNA, the CDR3 is TGCGCCAGCAGCCTGGAGGGTCGGGAACAAGAGACCCAGTACTTC. Translating gives CASSLEGREQETQYF.

This clone was seen only once. This chain connects TRBV5-1 to TRBJ2-5; 12 positions agree with TRBD2. Trimming removed 2 bases from V and 0 bases from J; junction bases left unmatched: 14. The CDR3 has 20 residues. CDR1 is SGHRS and CDR2 is YFSETQ in the germline V gene. CDR3 DNA sequence: TGCGCCAGCAGCTTTACCTCCGCCTTACTAGCGGGGGGCAACCAAGAGACCCAGTACTTC. It specifies CASSFTSALLAGGNQETQYF.

There are a few counts of this clone. The V and J genes are TRBV12-5 and TRBJ1-3; D gene uncertain. The CDR3 is 16 residues long. Per the germline V gene, CDR1 is LGHNT and CDR2 is FRNRAP. V lost 2 bases, J lost 4 bases, and 15 bases lay in between. The DNA of the CDR3 is TGTGCTAGTGGTTTGTCTTTCGGGGAATCAGGAAACACCATATATTTT. Amino acid sequence: CASGLSFGESGNTIYF.

This chain connects TRBV21-1 to TRBJ1-2; the listed D gene, TRBD1, was not tested against the DNA. TRBV21-1 is a pseudogene locus. The length of the CDR3 is 16 residues. The CDR3 sequence: CASSKCDRAPQNGYTF. The CDR3 DNA reads TGTGCCAGCAGCAAATGCGACAGGGCCCCGCAGAACGGCTACACCTTC.

V and J are TRBV7-9 and TRBJ2-7, with a tentative D call TRBD2 (6 bases). Germline loops: CDR1 SEHNR, CDR2 FQNEAQ (reference sequence). With 2 bases removed from V and 3 bases from J, the gap between germline ends came to 14 bases. This CDR3 region has 15 residues. CDR3 amino acids: CASSLWTGRNYEQYF. The CDR3 nucleotides read TGTGCCAGCAGCTTATGGACCGGGAGAAACTACGAGCAGTACTTC. Filled out from reference TRBV7-9 and TRBJ2-7, the complete variable domain reads DTGVSQNPRHKITKRGQNVTFRCDPISEHNRLYWYRQTLGQGPEFLTYFQNEAQLEKSRLLSDRFSAERPKGSFSTLEIQRTEQGDSAMYLCASSLWTGRNYEQYFGPGTRLTVT.

The rearrangement uses TRBV5-1 and TRBJ1-6, with D tentatively TRBD1 (5 bases). The germline V and J ends were trimmed by 4 bases and 4 bases, with 15 bases remaining between them. Germline V lookup: CDR1 SGHRS, CDR2 YFSETQ. This CDR3 is 16 amino acids long. CDR3 sequence: CASSPGASGYNSPLHF. The CDR3 region has the DNA TGCGCCAGCAGCCCTGGGGCAAGCGGGTATAATTCACCCCTCCACTTT.

The genes are TRBV30 and TRBJ1-1, with D maybe TRBD1 (6 bases). This CDR3 is built from 15 residues. With 4 bases removed from V and 2 bases from J, the gap between germline ends came to 17 bases. The germline CDR1 and CDR2 sequences are GTSNPN and SVGIG (reference sequence). As DNA, the CDR3 is TGTGCCTGGAAAGGGGGTGTGACACCCAACACTGAAGCTTTCTTT. The encoded protein is CAWKGGVTPNTEAFF.

This chain connects TRBV19 to TRBJ2-5; TRBD2 matches at 10 bases. CDR3 length: 14 amino acids. V gave up 5 bases and J gave up 5 bases; unmatched junction bases: 5. CDR1 LNHDA and CDR2 SQIVND come from the germline V gene (reference sequence). CDR3 sequence (DNA): TGTGCCAGTAGTGGGGGACTAGCGAGGGAGACCCAGTACTTC. Its translation: CASSGGLARETQYF.

The V gene is TRBV11-3, the J gene TRBJ2-1, with 8 bases fitting TRBD1. Unmatched junction bases numbered 6, after V lost 7 bases and J lost 1 base. The CDR3 spans 15 residues. Germline V gene data show CDR1 as SGHNT and CDR2 as YENEEA. The CDR3 spells CASKAGGTSYNEQFF. DNA of the CDR3: TGTGCCAGCAAAGCAGGGGGCACGTCCTACAATGAGCAGTTCTTC.

The J gene is TRBJ1-3, the V gene TRBV13; 7 bases line up with TRBD1. The junction had 8 bases not matched to a gene; V was cut back by 6 bases and J by 0 bases. CDR1 and CDR2 from the germline V gene are PRHDT and FYEKMQ (reference sequence). The CDR3 consists of 16 residues. The CDR3 sequence: CASSQRGTVSGNTIYF. The CDR3 region has the DNA TGTGCCAGCAGTCAACGCGGGACAGTCTCTGGAAACACCATATATTTT.

This clone has at least ten counts. CDR3 DNA sequence: TGCGCCAGCAGCCAAGAACGGGTCGGGCTAGCGGGAGGGTACAATGAGCAGTTCTTC. Its translation: CASSQERVGLAGGYNEQFF. The chain joins TRBV4-1 to TRBJ2-1; 12 nucleotides match TRBD2. The CDR3 has 19 residues. The junction had 10 bases not matched to a gene; V was cut back by 0 bases and J by 4 bases. Germline CDR1 is MGHRA and CDR2 is YSYEKL.

The chain couples TRBV7-6 to TRBJ2-2; perhaps TRBD2 as D (6 bases). Germline lookup yields CDR1 SGHVS and CDR2 FNYEAQ. The CDR3 consists of 17 residues. V lost 2 bases to trimming and J lost 7 bases, with 20 bases between them. The CDR3 DNA follows: TGTGCCAGCAGCTTAACGGACGGAGGGATAATAGTCGGGGAGCTGTTTTTT. Protein sequence: CASSLTDGGIIVGELFF.

The chain employs TRBV18 and TRBJ2-5; D is uncertain. Germline V CDR1 and CDR2: KGHSH, LQKENI. The germline V and J ends were trimmed by 1 base and 4 bases, with 7 bases remaining between them. The CDR3 totals 13 residues. The CDR3 loop is CASSPQTGETQYF. CDR3 in DNA: TGTGCCAGCTCACCACAGACGGGAGAGACCCAGTACTTC.

This rearrangement joins TRBV7-9 to TRBJ1-2; D may be TRBD1 (6 bases). The CDR3 loop spans 15 amino acids. The V gene lost 5 bases and the J gene lost 9 bases, with 22 bases spanning the gap. From germline, CDR1 is SEHNR and CDR2 FQNEAQ (reference sequence). CDR3 sequence: CASSPPVSRGFSYTF. DNA for the CDR3: TGTGCCAGCAGCCCCCCAGTGAGCAGGGGATTTAGCTACACCTTC. Full variable domain (missing parts from reference TRBV7-9 and TRBJ1-2): DTGVSQNPRHKITKRGQNVTFRCDPISEHNRLYWYRQTLGQGPEFLTYFQNEAQLEKSRLLSDRFSAERPKGSFSTLEIQRTEQGDSAMYLCASSPPVSRGFSYTFGSGTRLTVV.

Remarks on this clone: Compared with germline, one end of the junction differs, possibly owing to a read error. V usage is TRBV28 and J usage is TRBJ1-5; possibly TRBD1 for D (6 bases). This CDR3 is built from 13 residues. CDR1 is MDHEN, CDR2 SYDVKM, per germline. The CDR3 reads CASTLGGVWPQHF. In nucleotides, the CDR3 is TGTGCCAGCACTTTAGGGGGGGTTTGGCCCCAGCATTTT.

The chain joins TRBV9 to TRBJ1-2; perhaps TRBD1 as D (5 bases). CDR3 size: 18 residues. Germline values: CDR1 SGDLS, CDR2 YYNGEE. Trimming shortened V by 4 bases and J by 1 base, and 23 bases separated the two germline ends. The CDR3 sequence: CASSWGWDWAGDNYGYTF. DNA for the CDR3: TGTGCCAGCAGCTGGGGATGGGACTGGGCGGGGGATAACTATGGCTACACCTTC.

V usage is TRBV15 and J usage is TRBJ2-5; a weak D match, TRBD1 (5 bases). Germline V CDR1 and CDR2: LNHNV, YYDKDF (reference sequence). V lost 0 bases to trimming and J lost 2 bases, with 10 bases between them. The CDR3 spans 15 residues. Here the CDR3 DNA reads TGTGCCACCAGCAGAGAAGGCAGGGAACAAGAGACCCAGTACTTC. Translation: CATSREGREQETQYF.